These 12 T cell receptor beta chains were all obtained from the same sample, sequenced in a study of CD8 T cells in ankylosing spondylitis. TCRdb itself ran the 5' RACE reads through MiXCR, one entry per CDR3 protein. The sample lists a few hundred thousand distinct CDR3 sequences; approximately 10% were seen once. Sequences were obtained from blood, either unsorted or a sorted T cell fraction (not recorded which). The receptor set was obtained from a female donor with ankylosing spondylitis or in good health (not recorded which).

Comment on this clonotype: Since a much larger clone is just one base distant, this may be a read error. V usage is TRBV7-2 and J usage is TRBJ2-3; TRBD1 matches at 11 bases. Germline CDR1 and CDR2: SGHTA and FQGNSA. CDR3 size: 15 residues. Here the CDR3 reads CANSPDRGRSDTQYF. CDR3 bases: TGTGCCAACAGCCCGGACAGGGGGCGCTCAGATACGCAGTATTTT. The full variable domain, its missing parts supplied by reference TRBV7-2 and TRBJ2-3, is GAGVSQSPSNKVTEKGKDVELRCDPISGHTALYWYRQSLGQGLEFLIYFQGNSAPDKSGLPSDRFSAERTGGSVSTLTIQRTQQEDSAVYLCANSPDRGRSDTQYFGPGTRLTVL.

This clonotype was counted only a few times. The chain uses TRBV20-1 and TRBJ2-2; D perhaps matches TRBD2 (5 bases). The CDR3 totals 15 residues. Per the germline V gene, CDR1 is DFQATT and CDR2 is SNEGSKA (reference sequence). V was trimmed by 6 bases and J by 5 bases, leaving 19 bases between them. The CDR3 reads CSATPPGKKTGELFF. CDR3 bases: TGCAGTGCGACCCCCCCGGGAAAAAAAACCGGGGAGCTGTTTTTT.

A note on this clonotype: At one end, the junction sequence differs from germline, possibly due to a read error. V usage is TRBV5-1 and J usage is TRBJ2-5; the D gene is possibly TRBD1 (5 bases). Germline lookup yields CDR1 SGHRS and CDR2 YFSETQ. CDR3 size: 15 residues. The CDR3 region is CASSLLGRASETQSF. CDR3 coding DNA: TGCGCCAGCAGCTTGTTAGGCAGGGCGTCAGAGACCCAGTCCTTC.

This clonotype was seen repeatedly, ten times or more. The rearrangement joins TRBV6-1 to TRBJ1-5; 7 bases align to TRBD1. CDR1 and CDR2 from the germline V gene are MNHNS and SASEGT. The junction had 11 bases not matched to a gene; V was cut back by 2 bases and J by 7 bases. This CDR3 is built from 16 residues. CDR3 sequence (DNA): TGTGCCAGCAGTGAAAGATCAGACAGGGCAGGGCAGCCCCAGCATTTT. This codes for CASSERSDRAGQPQHF.

This clonotype was picked up many times. This sequence joins TRBV10-3 and TRBJ1-5, with 8 positions matching TRBD1. The V gene's germline CDR1 is ENHRY and CDR2 SYGVKD. Trimming removed 6 bases from V and 7 bases from J; junction bases left unmatched: 8. The CDR3 length is 14 residues. The CDR3 DNA reads TGTGCCATCAGCGCGGACAGGGTTTGGCAGCCCCAGCATTTT. Encoded protein: CAISADRVWQPQHF.

The sample holds many counts of this clonotype. The J gene is TRBJ1-1, the V gene TRBV10-3; 9 bases are a match to TRBD1. Losses at the gene ends were 3 bases for V and 2 bases for J; bases not matched to a gene: 7. This CDR3 contains 16 residues. Germline CDR1 reads ENHRY; CDR2 reads SYGVKD. The CDR3 DNA sequence: TGTGCCATCAGTGAAAGGACAGGGGCGAGTAACACTGAAGCTTTCTTT. It specifies CAISERTGASNTEAFF.

This clonotype has a count of ten or more. V and J are TRBV6-2 or TRBV6-3 and TRBJ2-7, with 12 bases lining up with TRBD2. The J segment lost 11 bases and the V segment lost 6 bases, leaving 8 bases of the junction unmatched. This CDR3 is 13 amino acids long. Germline lookup yields CDR1 MNHEY and CDR2 SVGEGT. The CDR3 sequence is CASSYNGLAGKYF. The CDR3, as DNA: TGTGCCAGCAGCTATAACGGACTAGCGGGAAAGTACTTC.

In its sample, this clonotype was seen many times. The gene calls are TRBV5-1 and TRBJ1-3, with D unclear. The CDR3 runs to 17 residues. The ends were cut back, 2 bases at V and 4 bases at J, with 19 bases in the middle. Germline CDR1 SGHRS, CDR2 YFSETQ. CDR3 sequence (DNA): TGCGCCAGCAGCTTCCTCTCCCGCAGCTCAGCCGGAAACACCATATATTTT. This gives the protein CASSFLSRSSAGNTIYF.

There are many counts of this clonotype. The gene calls are TRBV7-6 and TRBJ1-3; 7 bases match TRBD1. J gave up 2 bases and V 6 bases, and 4 bases lay outside the gene matches. Looked up from germline, CDR1 is SGHVS and CDR2 is FNYEAQ. The CDR3 is 14 residues long. For the CDR3, the DNA is TGTGCCAGCAGTCCGGACAGGACTGGAAACACCATATATTTT. This codes for CASSPDRTGNTIYF. The whole variable domain, filled in from reference TRBV7-6 and TRBJ1-3, reads GAGVSQSPRYKVTKRGQDVALRCDPISGHVSLYWYRQALGQGPEFLTYFNYEAQQDKSGLPNDRFSAERPEGSISTLTIQRTEQRDSAMYRCASSPDRTGNTIYFGEGSWLTVV.

The CDR3 coding sequence is TGCAGTGCCTCCCCGGGGGGTGGTGATGAGCAGTTCTTC. Translated, it gives CSASPGGGDEQFF. V is TRBV20-1 and J is TRBJ2-1, with 7 positions matching TRBD2. The V segment lost 6 bases and the J segment 8 bases; nucleotides outside the gene matches: 10. Germline V lookup: CDR1 DFQATT, CDR2 SNEGSKA (reference sequence). This CDR3 region has 13 residues.

DNA for the CDR3: TGTGCCACGCGGACTAGCGGGGACCATTACAATGAGCAGTTCTTC. Its protein product is CATRTSGDHYNEQFF. The J gene is TRBJ2-1, the V gene TRBV19; 12 bases agree with TRBD2. The CDR3 has 15 residues. Germline CDR1 reads LNHDA; CDR2 reads SQIVND (reference sequence). V gave up 10 bases and J gave up 4 bases; unmatched junction bases: 8.

The chain is built from TRBV10-3 and TRBJ2-7; tentatively, D is TRBD2 (5 bases). Germline V gives CDR1 ENHRY, CDR2 SYGVKD. The CDR3 is 13 amino acids. Trimming took off 2 bases at V and 6 bases at J, with 11 bases between the two ends. The chain's CDR3 is CAISEGRAGEQYF. The CDR3 DNA reads as TGTGCCATCAGTGAGGGTCGGGCGGGCGAGCAGTACTTC.